This TCR beta chain was retrieved from a study of blood T cell repertoires in COVID-19. In this sample, this clone turned up a few times. V trimming: 4 bases; J trimming: 6 bases; junction bases outside the gene matches: 13. The CDR3 contains 17 residues. Germline-derived CDR1 and CDR2 are SEHNR and FQNEAQ (reference sequence). Here immunoSEQ multiplex PCR was the method, and the copy in TCRdb shows in-frame clones only, minus some. The sample holds some 220,000 clones; around 83% are singletons and the top ten take approximately 10%. V and J are TRBV7-9 and TRBJ2-1, with 9 bases that match TRBD2. Sequencing input: peripheral blood. This receptor was identified in a man aged 50 or older with active or convalescent COVID-19. The DNA for the CDR3 is TGTGCCAGCAGCTCCCCCCGGGCGGGAGGGACCCGCAATGAGCAGTTCTTC. This gives the protein CASSSPRAGGTRNEQFF.